This T cell receptor beta chain was sequenced during a study of chemoradiotherapy in HPV16-positive cancers. General study findings and limits: Non-HPV-specific T cells did not expand in tumors during treatment, whereas candidate HPV-specific clones and E7-related motifs did.

The data were produced by immunoSEQ multiplex PCR, yet TCRdb's version contains in-frame clones alone and is incomplete. The repertoire holds approximately 30,000 clones, with around 87% as singletons. The CDR3 consists of 15 residues. With V trimmed by 6 bases and J by 2 bases, 8 bases remained unmatched. Germline V gene lookup returns CDR1 MNHEY and CDR2 SVGAGI. Details on this clone: Its antigen is as yet unknown.

The specimen comprised blood, sampled from a patient who underwent chemoradiotherapy. The origin of this receptor is a human donor with HPV-associated anogenital cancer. The chain couples TRBV6-5 to TRBJ1-1; 8 nucleotides line up with TRBD1. The DNA for the CDR3 is TGTGCCAGCAGCACCCACGGACAGGGAAACACTGAAGCTTTCTTT. The encoded protein is CASSTHGQGNTEAFF.